These 10 T cell receptor beta chains were sequenced from one sample in a study of T cell changes during pregnancy in multiple sclerosis. Some clones are missing from TCRdb's copy, which holds only in-frame ones; the method was immunoSEQ multiplex PCR. The sample yields about 77,000 clones, approximately 94% seen once. The sample was peripheral blood, taken after pregnancy. The source is a female donor in good health, enrolled as a control in a pregnancy study.

This chain connects TRBV28 to TRBJ2-1; 10 bases fit TRBD2. There are 21 residues in the CDR3. The V segment lost 6 bases and the J segment 0 bases; nucleotides outside the gene matches: 20. From germline, CDR1 is MDHEN and CDR2 SYDVKM. The CDR3 sequence is CASSKYRDRGLAAISYNEQFF. CDR3 DNA: TGTGCCAGCAGCAAATATCGGGACAGAGGACTAGCGGCGATCTCCTACAATGAGCAGTTCTTC.

The V and J genes are TRBV2 and TRBJ2-1; no clear D. The germline V gene encodes CDR1 SNHLY and CDR2 FYNNEI. The CDR3 has 14 amino acids. The ends were cut back, 6 bases at V and 5 bases at J, with 14 bases in the middle. The CDR3 sequence: CASSPWSVHNEQFF. The CDR3 region has the DNA TGTGCCAGCAGCCCTTGGTCAGTCCACAATGAGCAGTTCTTC. The variable domain in full, with the rest retrieved from reference TRBV2 and TRBJ2-1, is EPEVTQTPSHQVTQMGQEVILRCVPISNHLYFYWYRQILGQKVEFLVSFYNNEISEKSEIFDDQFSVERPDGSNFTLKIRSTKLEDSAMYFCASSPWSVHNEQFFGPGTRLTVL.

This chain connects TRBV6-6 to TRBJ2-1, with 14 bases aligning to TRBD2. This CDR3 contains 14 residues. The ends lost 7 bases at V and 7 bases at J; junction bases unmatched: 3. Germline CDR1 reads MNHNY; CDR2 reads SVGAGI (reference sequence). CDR3 in amino acids: CASTGTSGRNEQFF. CDR3 bases: TGTGCCAGCACTGGGACTAGCGGGAGAAATGAGCAGTTCTTC.

CDR3 loop: CASSFTFASGEQFF. DNA of the CDR3: TGTGCCAGCAGCTTCACGTTTGCCTCCGGGGAGCAGTTCTTC. This chain links TRBV7-3 with TRBJ2-1; no reliable D call. This CDR3 is 14 amino acids long. Germline CDR1 and CDR2: SGHTA and FQGTGA. V was pared by 3 bases and J by 10 bases, with 16 bases between.

This rearrangement joins TRBV19 to TRBJ2-7; possible D gene TRBD1, 5 bases. The CDR3 extends over 13 amino acids. Trimming stripped 5 bases from V and 0 bases from J, with 8 bases between. Germline V gene data show CDR1 as LNHDA and CDR2 as SQIVND (reference sequence). CDR3 protein: CASSPGRSYEQYF. CDR3 coding DNA: TGTGCCAGTAGTCCAGGGCGCTCCTACGAGCAGTACTTC.

The J gene is TRBJ2-7, the V gene TRBV2; D is unclear. The CDR3 runs to 14 residues. The V end lost 5 bases, the J end lost 2 bases, and 13 bases lay between the germline ends. Germline CDR1 is SNHLY and CDR2 is FYNNEI. This chain's CDR3 is CASSPRQAPYEQYF. As DNA, the CDR3 is TGTGCCAGCAGTCCTCGGCAGGCCCCCTACGAGCAGTACTTC.

J is TRBJ2-1 and V is TRBV4-1; 14 nucleotides line up with TRBD2. V lost 4 bases and J lost 3; bases outside the gene matches: 2. The CDR3 covers 16 residues. In germline, CDR1 is MGHRA, CDR2 YSYEKL. CDR3 DNA sequence: TGCGCCAGCAGCCGGGGACTAGCGGGAGACTACAATGAGCAGTTCTTC. Translated: CASSRGLAGDYNEQFF.

The V call is TRBV5-1, the J call TRBJ2-1, with TRBD2 identical over 8 bases. The CDR3 has 16 amino acids. Per germline, CDR1 SGHRS and CDR2 YFSETQ. Trimming at V came to 6 bases and at J to 0 bases, leaving 8 bases not matched to a gene. CDR3 in amino acids: CASNREGSSSYNEQFF. In DNA, the CDR3 is TGCGCCAGCAACCGGGAGGGGTCGAGCTCCTACAATGAGCAGTTCTTC. Using reference TRBV5-1 and TRBJ2-1 for the parts outside the CDR3, the full variable domain is KAGVTQTPRYLIKTRGQQVTLSCSPISGHRSVSWYQQTPGQGLQFLFEYFSETQRNKGNFPGRFSGRQFSNSRSEMNVSTLELGDSALYLCASNREGSSSYNEQFFGPGTRLTVL.

The V gene is TRBV30, the J gene TRBJ1-5; D not certain. Germline CDR1 and CDR2: GTSNPN and SVGIG (reference sequence). V was pared by 5 bases and J by 1 base, with 9 bases between. The CDR3 sequence is 13 residues long. This CDR3 reads CAWGPSSNQPQHF. CDR3 bases: TGTGCCTGGGGCCCTTCAAGCAATCAGCCCCAGCATTTT.

This sequence joins TRBV5-1 and TRBJ2-5, with TRBD2 matching 11 bases. CDR3 length: 18 residues. With 4 bases clipped from V and 5 bases from J, the junction kept 16 bases outside the gene matches. Per germline, CDR1 SGHRS and CDR2 YFSETQ. The CDR3 is CASSPDQAIAGGSETQYF. CDR3 in DNA: TGCGCCAGCAGCCCGGATCAGGCAATAGCGGGGGGGAGCGAGACCCAGTACTTC.